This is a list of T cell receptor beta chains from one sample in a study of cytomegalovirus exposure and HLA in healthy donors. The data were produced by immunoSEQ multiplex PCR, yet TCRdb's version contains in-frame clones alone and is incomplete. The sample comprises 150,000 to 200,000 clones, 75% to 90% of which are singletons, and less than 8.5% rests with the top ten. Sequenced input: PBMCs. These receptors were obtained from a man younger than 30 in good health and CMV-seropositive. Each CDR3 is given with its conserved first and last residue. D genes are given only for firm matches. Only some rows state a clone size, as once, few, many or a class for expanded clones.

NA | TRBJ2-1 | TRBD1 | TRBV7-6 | CASSPRDSDNEQFF | TGTGCCAGCAGCCCCAGGGACAGCGACAATGAGCAGTTCTTC
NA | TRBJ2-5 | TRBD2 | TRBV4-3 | CASSQGTSGRFRTQYF | TGCGCCAGCAGCCAAGGGACTAGCGGGAGATTTAGGACCCAGTACTTC
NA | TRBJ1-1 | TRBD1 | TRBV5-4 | CASSLDRGEGEAFF | TGTGCCAGCAGCTTAGACAGGGGGGAGGGTGAAGCTTTCTTT
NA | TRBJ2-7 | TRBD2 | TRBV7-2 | CASSWTSGAVDEQYF | TGTGCCAGCAGCTGGACTAGCGGGGCCGTGGACGAGCAGTACTTC
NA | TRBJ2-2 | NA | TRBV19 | CASFDGAGSGELFF | TGTGCCAGTTTTGACGGAGCAGGGTCCGGGGAGCTGTTTTTT
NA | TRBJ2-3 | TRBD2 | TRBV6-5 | CASSYSGSYTDTQYF | TGTGCCAGCAGTTACAGCGGGAGTTACACAGATACGCAGTATTTT
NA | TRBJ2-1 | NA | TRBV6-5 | CASSSGIEEQFF | TGTGCCAGCAGTTCGGGTATCGAGGAGCAGTTCTTC
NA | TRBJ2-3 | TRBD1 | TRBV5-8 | CASSFLRGGGPDTQYF | TGTGCCAGCAGCTTCCTTCGAGGGGGCGGTCCAGATACGCAGTATTTT
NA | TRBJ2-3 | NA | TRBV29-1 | CSVFNGVADTQYF | TGCAGCGTCTTTAACGGGGTGGCAGATACGCAGTATTTT
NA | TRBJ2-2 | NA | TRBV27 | CASSLGVAATGELFF | TGTGCCAGCAGTTTAGGGGTAGCGGCTACCGGGGAGCTGTTTTTT
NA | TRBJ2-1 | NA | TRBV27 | CASSPRPGGNEQFF | TGTGCCAGCAGTCCCCGCCCCGGCGGGAATGAGCAGTTCTTC
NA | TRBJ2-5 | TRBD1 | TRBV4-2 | CASSQAQGATYQETQYF | TGTGCCAGCAGCCAAGCCCAGGGGGCTACGTACCAAGAGACCCAGTACTTC
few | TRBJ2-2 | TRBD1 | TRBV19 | CASSRTGEGTGELFF | TGTGCCAGTAGTCGGACAGGGGAAGGGACCGGGGAGCTGTTTTTT
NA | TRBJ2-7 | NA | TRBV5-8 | CASSLTGNYEQYF | TGTGCCAGCAGCTTGACAGGGAACTACGAGCAGTACTTC
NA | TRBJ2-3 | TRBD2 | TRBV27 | CASSPQTQRDRTDTQYF | TGTGCCAGCAGTCCGCAAACCCAGCGGGATCGAACAGATACGCAGTATTTT
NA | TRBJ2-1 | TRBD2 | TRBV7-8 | CASSLSSGSYNEQFF | TGTGCCAGCAGCCTCTCTAGCGGATCCTACAATGAGCAGTTCTTC
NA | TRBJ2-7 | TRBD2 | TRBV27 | CASSTGLAGEQYF | TGTGCCAGCAGCACTGGACTAGCGGGGGAGCAGTACTTC
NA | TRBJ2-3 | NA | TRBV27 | CASSSGLGASTDTQYF | TGTGCCAGCAGTTCAGGACTCGGTGCTAGCACAGATACGCAGTATTTT
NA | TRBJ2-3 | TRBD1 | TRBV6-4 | CASSDDRGEALPQYF | TGTGCCAGCAGTGACGACAGGGGGGAGGCCCTGCCACAGTATTTT
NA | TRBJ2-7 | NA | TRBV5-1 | CASGIQTGYEQYF | TGCGCCAGCGGGATCCAAACAGGTTACGAGCAGTACTTC
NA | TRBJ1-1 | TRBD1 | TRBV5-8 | CASSSGQAPNTEAFF | TGTGCCAGCAGCTCGGGACAGGCCCCGAACACTGAAGCTTTCTTT
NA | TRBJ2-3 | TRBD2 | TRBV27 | CASSLRAQRGSTDTQYF | TGTGCCAGCAGTTTGAGGGCCCAGCGGGGGAGCACAGATACGCAGTATTTT
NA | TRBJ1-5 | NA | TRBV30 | CAWSDGGYYQPQHF | TGTGCCTGGAGCGATGGAGGGTATTATCAGCCCCAGCATTTT
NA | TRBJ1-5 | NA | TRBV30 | CAWSARGSQPQHF | TGTGCCTGGAGTGCCAGGGGTTCTCAGCCCCAGCATTTT
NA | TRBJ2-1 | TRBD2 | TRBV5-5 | CASSVSGGRDEQFF | TGTGCCAGCAGCGTTAGCGGGGGTAGAGATGAGCAGTTCTTC
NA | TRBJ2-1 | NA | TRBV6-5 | CASSYWGDSNNEQFF | TGTGCCAGCAGTTACTGGGGGGACTCTAACAATGAGCAGTTCTTC
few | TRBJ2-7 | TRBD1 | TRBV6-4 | CASRGTGVLYEQYF | TGTGCCAGCAGGGGGACAGGCGTTCTATACGAGCAGTACTTC
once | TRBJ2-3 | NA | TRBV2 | CASRTDRAGTDTQYF | TGTGCCAGCCGAACTGACAGGGCGGGGACAGATACGCAGTATTTT
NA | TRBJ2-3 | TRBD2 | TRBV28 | CASSFSGGRADTQYF | TGTGCCAGCAGTTTTTCGGGAGGGAGGGCAGATACGCAGTATTTT
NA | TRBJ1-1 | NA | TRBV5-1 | CASSLGTPGTEAFF | TGCGCCAGCAGCTTAGGTACCCCGGGCACTGAAGCTTTCTTT
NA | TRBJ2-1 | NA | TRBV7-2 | CASSLVVRGYNEQFF | TGTGCCAGCAGCTTAGTAGTTCGAGGGTACAATGAGCAGTTCTTC
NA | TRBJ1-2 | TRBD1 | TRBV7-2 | CASSLGTGGAGGYTF | TGTGCCAGCAGCTTAGGGACAGGGGGCGCGGGTGGCTACACCTTC
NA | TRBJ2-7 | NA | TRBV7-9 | CASSRQGPLEQYF | TGTGCCAGCAGCCGGCAGGGGCCCCTCGAGCAGTACTTC
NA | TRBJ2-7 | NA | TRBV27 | CASSFRGEQYF | TGTGCCAGCAGTTTCCGGGGGGAGCAGTACTTC
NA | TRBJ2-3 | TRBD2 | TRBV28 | CASSPTGLAGDTQYF | TGTGCCAGCAGTCCTACGGGACTAGCGGGAGATACGCAGTATTTT
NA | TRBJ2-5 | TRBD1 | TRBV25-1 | CASRQGSQETQYF | TGTGCCAGCAGACAGGGGAGTCAAGAGACCCAGTACTTC